The source of this T cell receptor beta chain is a study of blood T cells in healthy people across ages. Each sample yielded at least 7 million isolated PBMCs. A sample-barcoded 5' primer and a J-beta primer mix were used in a second PCR of roughly 7 to 12 cycles. MiXCR, applied by TCRdb to the 5' RACE reads, yields one record per CDR3 protein. The table shows fewer than 800,000 distinct CDR3 sequences, with 25% occurring only once. The length of the CDR3 is 14 residues. The J segment lost 5 bases and the V segment lost 6 bases, leaving 10 bases of the junction unmatched. The germline V gene encodes CDR1 MGHRA and CDR2 YSYEKL. This sample was also put to use in a study of T cells of mothers and their children. That study adds: Sample barcodes plus 2-4 random nucleotides came from the M1S primer. There were over 9 million TCR beta CDR3 reads from each mother and about 3 million from each child.

What was sequenced was blood. The genes are TRBV4-1 and TRBJ2-7; 7 nucleotides align to TRBD2. The clonotype was recovered from a boy aged 5 to 17 in good health. The CDR3 loop is CASSPGLVPHEQYF. CDR3 in DNA: TGCGCCAGCAGTCCTGGACTAGTTCCCCACGAGCAGTACTTC.